These 5 T cell receptor beta chains were all obtained from the same sample, sequenced in a study of CD8 T cells in ankylosing spondylitis. Via MiXCR, TCRdb re-called the 5' RACE reads, giving one row per CDR3 protein. The sample lists over 700,000 distinct CDR3 sequences, around 20% occurring once. Study outcomes and limitations: Ankylosing spondylitis blood seemed to carry a telltale TCR beta motif made of under 10 highly homologous variants.

Their antigens are not known. The sequencing sample was made of blood, either unsorted or a sorted T cell fraction (not recorded which). Receptor source: a male donor with ankylosing spondylitis.

This clonotype was observed a few times. The chain recombines TRBV20-1 with TRBJ2-1; D is perhaps TRBD2 (6 bases). CDR3 length equals 15 residues. V was shortened by 2 bases and J by 5 bases, with 16 bases between the two germline ends. CDR1 and CDR2 (germline): DFQATT, SNEGSKA (reference sequence). CDR3 protein: CSARIPAGTNNEQFF. The CDR3 DNA reads as TGCAGTGCTAGAATCCCAGCGGGTACTAACAATGAGCAGTTCTTC.

V usage is TRBV5-1 and J usage is TRBJ2-1; D may be TRBD2 (5 bases). V was shortened by 0 bases and J by 8 bases, with 15 bases between the two germline ends. CDR3 length: 15 residues. From germline, CDR1 is SGHRS and CDR2 YFSETQ. DNA of the CDR3: TGCGCCAGCAGCTTGGATCCCACTAGGGTGTATGAGCAGTTCTTC. Translation gives CASSLDPTRVYEQFF.

This clonotype was recorded a few times. The chain carries TRBV25-1 and TRBJ1-1; 8 bases are shared with TRBD1. V shed 1 base, J shed 3 bases, and the junction held 4 bases outside the gene matches. Germline CDR1 and CDR2: MGHDK and SYGVNS. This CDR3 region has 15 residues. As DNA, the CDR3 is TGTGCCAGCAGTGAATTCGGACAGGGACACACTGAAGCTTTCTTT. It codes for CASSEFGQGHTEAFF.

This chain uses TRBV19 with TRBJ2-1, with 8 bases aligning to TRBD2. Germline V gene lookup returns CDR1 LNHDA and CDR2 SQIVND (reference sequence). V dropped 6 bases and J dropped 7; count of bases not matched to a gene: 11. This CDR3 has 15 residues. The CDR3 region is CASSPGGGRGNEQFF. The CDR3 nucleotides are TGTGCCAGTAGCCCGGGGGGGGGCCGGGGGAATGAGCAGTTCTTC.

The chain carries TRBV27 and TRBJ2-7, with 9 bases fitting TRBD2. V gave up 5 bases and J gave up 2 bases; unmatched junction bases: 7. The CDR3 consists of 15 residues. CDR1 is MNHEY and CDR2 is SMNVEV in the germline V gene (reference sequence). Here the CDR3 reads CASSITSGLAYEQYF. The CDR3 bases are TGTGCCAGCAGTATCACTAGCGGGCTTGCCTACGAGCAGTACTTC.